This TCR beta chain derives from a study of glioma-infiltrating T cells after dendritic cell vaccination. Time point meaning: after dendritic cell vaccination, including at tumor progression/relapse. The primer mix had 60 V beta and 13 J beta primers. The table came from immunoSEQ multiplex PCR; TCRdb's copy has only in-frame clones and leaves some out. The table shows 85,000 to 100,000 clones, with approximately 80% occurring only once. Germline V gene lookup returns CDR1 MNHEY and CDR2 SMNVEV (reference sequence). The CDR3 runs to 15 residues. The V end was cut by 5 bases, the J end by 6 bases, with 20 bases between.

The sequencing here drew on blood, taken after dendritic cell vaccination. This TCR was sampled from a human donor with glioblastoma. This chain uses TRBV27 with TRBJ2-7; TRBD2 might be the D (6 bases). The CDR3 region has the DNA TGTGCCAGCAGTACGACTCTAAAGGACTACGGCGAGCAGTACTTC. This sequence encodes CASSTTLKDYGEQYF.